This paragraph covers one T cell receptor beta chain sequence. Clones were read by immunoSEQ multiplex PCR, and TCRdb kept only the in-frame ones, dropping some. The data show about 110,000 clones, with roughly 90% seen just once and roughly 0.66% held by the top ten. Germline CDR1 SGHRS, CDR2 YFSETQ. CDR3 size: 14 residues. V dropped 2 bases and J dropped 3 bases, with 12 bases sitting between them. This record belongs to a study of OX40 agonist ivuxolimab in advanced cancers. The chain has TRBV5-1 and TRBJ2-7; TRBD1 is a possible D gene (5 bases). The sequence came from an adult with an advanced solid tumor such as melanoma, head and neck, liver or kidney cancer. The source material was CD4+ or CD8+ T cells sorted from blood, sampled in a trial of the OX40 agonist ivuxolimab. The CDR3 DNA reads TGCGCCAGCAGCTTAGTGGACAACCTCTACGAGCAGTACTTC. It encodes CASSLVDNLYEQYF.